Below are 20 T cell receptor beta chains sequenced from a single sample in a study of blood T cell repertoires in COVID-19. Libraries were prepared by immunoSEQ multiplex PCR; TCRdb keeps only in-frame clonotypes and omits some of them. The table shows approximately 200,000 clones, with approximately 83% occurring only once. Sequenced sample: peripheral blood. These receptor sequences come from a woman in her 30s who had recovered from COVID-19.

The chain uses TRBV6-6 and TRBJ1-5; D call uncertain. Germline V CDR1 and CDR2: MNHNY, SVGAGI (reference sequence). The CDR3 consists of 19 residues. The V end lost 5 bases, the J end lost 2 bases, and 25 bases lay between the germline ends. The CDR3 region is CASSLSGSRGGWGNQPQHF. DNA for the CDR3: TGTGCCAGCAGTCTAAGTGGGTCTCGTGGCGGATGGGGCAATCAGCCCCAGCATTTT.

DNA for the CDR3: TGTGCCAGCAGCTTATCTCCGGGGAATCAGCCCCAGCATTTT. Its translation is CASSLSPGNQPQHF. The gene calls are TRBV7-8 and TRBJ1-5; D remains ambiguous. V gave up 2 bases and J gave up 4 bases, with 9 bases separating them. The CDR3 runs 14 residues. Germline values: CDR1 SGHVS, CDR2 FQNEAQ. The whole variable domain, remainder taken from reference TRBV7-8 and TRBJ1-5, is GAGVSQSPRYKVAKRGQDVALRCDPISGHVSLFWYQQALGQGPEFLTYFQNEAQLDKSGLPSDRFFAERPEGSVSTLKIQRTQQEDSAVYLCASSLSPGNQPQHFGDGTRLSIL.

The genes are TRBV28 and TRBJ1-5; TRBD1 matches 12 bases. This CDR3 contains 15 residues. Per germline, CDR1 MDHEN and CDR2 SYDVKM. Germline trimming cut 5 bases from V and 6 bases from J; bases unmatched to any gene: 5. CDR3 bases: TGTGCCAGCAGTCTAGGGACAGGGGGCCTTCAGCCCCAGCATTTT. It is translated as CASSLGTGGLQPQHF.

The V gene is TRBV6-5, the J gene TRBJ2-3; TRBD2 might be the D (5 bases). The V gene's germline CDR1 is MNHEY and CDR2 SVGAGI. V lost 6 bases and J 2 bases, leaving 9 bases between the germline ends. The CDR3 totals 13 residues. CDR3 protein: CASRIRDTDTQYF. CDR3 DNA: TGTGCCAGCAGGATTCGGGACACAGATACGCAGTATTTT.

V gene TRBV29-1 combines with J gene TRBJ2-7; maybe TRBD1 (5 bases). The germline V gene encodes CDR1 SQVTM and CDR2 ANQGSEA. Trimming stripped 6 bases from V and 0 bases from J, with 15 bases between. The CDR3 is 14 amino acids. CDR3 region: CSVRVGARSYEQYF. DNA of the CDR3: TGCAGCGTCCGAGTAGGGGCCCGCTCCTACGAGCAGTACTTC.

The chain is built from TRBV9 and TRBJ2-1; 14 nucleotides match TRBD2. The germline gives CDR1 SGDLS, CDR2 YYNGEE. The CDR3 length is 15 residues. V dropped 3 bases and J dropped 8; count of bases not matched to a gene: 4. The CDR3 DNA reads as TGTGCCAGCAGCGAGGGACTAGCGGGAGAGTATGAGCAGTTCTTC. This codes for CASSEGLAGEYEQFF.

CDR3 loop: CASSLDRFYEQYF. The CDR3 DNA reads as TGTGCCAGCAGTTTAGACAGATTCTACGAGCAGTACTTC. This chain links TRBV12-3 or TRBV12-4 with TRBJ2-7; the D is unclear. The V gene lost 1 base and the J gene lost 3 bases, with 7 bases spanning the gap. The CDR3 extends over 13 amino acids.

This chain uses TRBV3-1 (or the pseudogene TRBV3-2) with TRBJ1-1; D ambiguous. V gave up 0 bases and J gave up 0 bases, with 8 bases separating them. Germline loops: CDR1 LGHDT, CDR2 YNNKEL (reference sequence). The CDR3 covers 15 residues. As DNA, the CDR3 is TGTGCCAGCAGCCAAGATGACACCTTGAACACTGAAGCTTTCTTT. It yields the protein CASSQDDTLNTEAFF.

The chain links TRBV5-1 to TRBJ2-3; D ambiguous. V was pared by 0 bases and J by 4 bases, with 6 bases between. Germline V CDR1 and CDR2: SGHRS, YFSETQ. The CDR3 consists of 13 residues. CDR3 protein: CASSLEAADTQYF. The CDR3 DNA sequence: TGCGCCAGCAGCTTGGAGGCGGCAGATACGCAGTATTTT.

The chain joins TRBV9 to TRBJ1-2; TRBD1 matches 9 bases. Trimming at V came to 4 bases and at J to 10 bases, leaving 11 bases not matched to a gene. Germline CDR1 SGDLS, CDR2 YYNGEE. There are 14 residues in the CDR3. The CDR3 is CASSPLGQGVPYTF. The CDR3 DNA follows: TGTGCCAGCAGCCCCCTGGGACAGGGAGTACCCTACACCTTC. The full variable domain, rest sourced from reference TRBV9 and TRBJ1-2, is DSGVTQTPKHLITATGQRVTLRCSPRSGDLSVYWYQQSLDQGLQFLIQYYNGEERAKGNILERFSAQQFPDLHSELNLSSLELGDSALYFCASSPLGQGVPYTFGSGTRLTVV.

The chain links TRBV3-1 (or the pseudogene TRBV3-2) to TRBJ1-1, with a tentative D call TRBD1 (6 bases). The V end was cut by 4 bases, the J end by 6 bases, with 18 bases between. The CDR3 sequence is 15 residues long. Germline lookup yields CDR1 LGHDT and CDR2 YNNKEL (reference sequence). The CDR3 loop is CASSLSYRVIPEAFF. Here the CDR3 DNA reads TGTGCCAGCAGCCTCTCATACAGGGTCATACCTGAAGCTTTCTTT.

The chain recombines TRBV24-1 with TRBJ2-3, with D perhaps matching TRBD2 (6 bases). Germline V gene lookup returns CDR1 KGHDR and CDR2 SFDVKD. The CDR3 is 17 residues long. Trimming cost V 3 bases and J 3 bases, with 18 bases left between them. CDR3 amino acids: CATSDPLGTSRTDTQYF. DNA for the CDR3: TGTGCCACCAGTGATCCCCTGGGTACTAGCAGGACAGATACGCAGTATTTT.

For the CDR3, the DNA is TGTGCCAGCAGCCTTGACCCCGGGACAGGGGGCGGGTTAGGCTACACCTTC. It specifies CASSLDPGTGGGLGYTF. The chain employs TRBV7-8 and TRBJ1-2, with 12 positions matching TRBD1. The CDR3 is made up of 17 amino acids. The J segment lost 8 bases and the V segment lost 5 bases, leaving 15 bases of the junction unmatched. CDR1 and CDR2 from the germline V gene are SGHVS and FQNEAQ.

The chain is built from TRBV24-1 and TRBJ2-1; 8 bases align to TRBD2. The germline V gene encodes CDR1 KGHDR and CDR2 SFDVKD. The V segment lost 6 bases and the J segment 3 bases; nucleotides outside the gene matches: 3. The CDR3 is made up of 14 amino acids. The CDR3 loop reads CATSSGSDYNEQFF. CDR3 DNA: TGTGCCACCAGTAGCGGGAGCGACTACAATGAGCAGTTCTTC.

The sample holds one count of this clone. This chain uses TRBV28 with TRBJ2-1; the D is unclear. V lost 7 bases to trimming and J lost 5 bases, with 12 bases between them. CDR3 length: 13 amino acids. Germline V gene lookup returns CDR1 MDHEN and CDR2 SYDVKM. The CDR3, as DNA: TGTGCCAGCAATCTCGTCACGGACAATGAGCAGTTCTTC. Translated, it gives CASNLVTDNEQFF.

The genes are TRBV10-3 and TRBJ2-1; 8 bases fit TRBD2. This CDR3 spans 14 amino acids. After removal of 6 bases from V and 4 bases from J, the junction contained 5 bases not matched to a gene. Germline loops: CDR1 ENHRY, CDR2 SYGVKD. CDR3 nucleotide sequence: TGTGCCATCAGCCCGGGACTAGGGTACAATGAGCAGTTCTTC. Translation gives CAISPGLGYNEQFF.

V usage is TRBV24-1 and J usage is TRBJ1-1; maybe TRBD1 (5 bases). Germline V gene sequence: CDR1 KGHDR, CDR2 SFDVKD. This CDR3 has 15 residues. Trimming pared 3 bases from V and 1 base from J, leaving 11 bases between. Here the CDR3 reads CATSDATETNTEAFF. Written as DNA, the CDR3 is TGTGCCACCAGTGATGCGACAGAAACGAACACTGAAGCTTTCTTT.

The chain links TRBV6-1 to TRBJ1-4, with a weak D call TRBD1 (5 bases). The V end was cut by 2 bases, the J end by 7 bases, with 11 bases between. The CDR3 totals 14 residues. Germline CDR1 and CDR2: MNHNS and SASEGT. DNA for the CDR3: TGTGCCAGCAGTGAAATAACAGGTGGTGAAAAACTGTTTTTT. Its protein product is CASSEITGGEKLFF.

This clone was observed at least ten times. The rearrangement links TRBV7-9 to TRBJ2-2; 7 positions agree with TRBD1. The CDR3 spans 14 residues. V lost 5 bases, J lost 2 bases, and 2 bases stayed unmatched. The germline V gene has CDR1 SEHNR and CDR2 FQNEAQ (reference sequence). CDR3 in DNA: TGTGCCAGCAGCGGGACAGTCAACACCGGGGAGCTGTTTTTT. It is translated as CASSGTVNTGELFF.

This clone appeared a few times. The V gene is TRBV11-3, the J gene TRBJ2-7; a possible D gene is TRBD1 (5 bases). V gave up 5 bases and J gave up 1 base, with 15 bases separating them. The CDR3 is made up of 15 amino acids. From germline, CDR1 is SGHNT and CDR2 YENEEA. The CDR3 protein is CASSVRDLVSYEQYF. CDR3 DNA sequence: TGTGCCAGCAGCGTCAGGGATTTGGTGTCCTACGAGCAGTACTTC.